This entry concerns a single T cell receptor (beta chain). This receptor's antigen is unknown. No base quality information exists; no much larger clone differs at one position. The germline V gene supplies CDR1 SGHRS and CDR2 YFSETQ. The CDR3 runs 14 residues from the cysteine to the phenylalanine. The retained sequence is limited to the CDR3, 42 bases, with the frame set at the first base. V is cut by 6 bases and J by 6 bases, and the space between the germline ends is 17 bases. All donors were healthy Caucasians. The twin cohort comprised three pairs of female monozygotic twins, all aged about 18 to 29 years. Positive isolation kits from Invitrogen were used to isolate CD4+ and CD8+ T cell populations. Receptor amplification or capture employed 5' RACE. The sample was run on an Illumina HiSeq 2000. Template switching introduced a universal primer binding site; the final cDNA contained a unique molecular identifier, enabling accurate counting of TCR cDNA molecules. Specific primers in the conserved constant-segment region were used to synthesize first-strand cDNA for TCR alpha and beta chains. To control for contamination, each cDNA library was double barcoded with a SMART-Mk sample barcode plus Illumina barcodes. TruSeq adapter sequences and Illumina sample barcodes were added in two successive PCR steps. The Illumina HiSeq platform was used with custom primers to sequence TCR alpha and beta cDNA libraries. As for how the authors treated the data: MiGEC processed the raw reads to extract unique molecular identifiers, while MiXCR was used to determine the CDR3 positions. For each individual, recombination models were inferred using an EM algorithm with the repgenHMM and IGoR tools. Shared clonotypes were analyzed with the tcR package in R, and sharing was normalized by the product of cloneset sizes. To study raw recombination free of thymic and clonal selection effects, out-of-frame nonproductive sequences were analyzed. TCRdb handled the public reads itself, with Q25 trimming in fastp and clone calling in MiXCR, and kept productive beta chains. Identical CDR3 proteins give one entry, which carries the most common genes and DNA. TCRdb's processing, not the authors', yielded these V and J calls. Recorded for this sample are 450,000 or so distinct CDR3 sequences; 24% of them occurred a single time. About 2.7% of the sample comes from the top ten.

This specimen comes from a study of identical twins (dated by TCRdb to about 2016). For the study in its entirety: The study deep-sequenced TCR alpha and beta repertoires from monozygotic twins, unrelated adults of various ages and cord blood to test whether fetal clonotypes persist. To rule out contamination, the twin experiments were replicated at different times with different library preparation protocols.

The paper as a whole reports these results and caveats: Conclusions relied on cross-sectional statistical analysis, since the same donors could not be followed over many years. Invariant T cells such as MAIT and iNKT could partly confound zero-insertion analyses, although diverse VJ usage argued against such confounding for most clonotypes. Abundant cord blood beta clonotypes carried fewer insertions; young adult naive repertoires showed a weaker similar trend, while memory repertoires showed none. In beta out-of-frame sequences, excess twin sharing was weaker, because having fewer shared sequences lowered the signal-to-noise ratio. In monozygotic twins, recombination models systematically underestimated out-of-frame TCR alpha sharing, but the models matched the sharing seen between unrelated individuals. Compared with coincidental sharing between unrelated individuals, out-of-frame TCR alpha sequences shared between twins showed an excess of sequences with low generation probability.

The same sample was also used in a study of T cells expressing NK-cell markers. As described in the second report: Three sorted T-cell subsets (CD3+CD56+NKG2C+, CD3+CD56+NKG2C- and CD3+CD56-NKG2C+) from fewer than 10 donors had their TCR beta-chain repertoires profiled. Among the eight sequenced donors, only one was HCMV-seronegative, while the other seven were HCMV-seropositive. To restrict sorting to alphabetaTCR-expressing T cells, an anti-gammadeltaTCR antibody was added in several experiments. In roughly 6 donors, the dominant CD3+CD56+NKG2C+ clonotypes ranked among the top 10 CD8+ clonotypes, making up 1.0-7.0% of CD8+ T cells. Those dominant clonotypes were again the most abundant among CD3+CD56-NKG2C+ cells in a handful of donors, at roughly 25-65%. It remained unclear whether the expanded NKG2C-expressing T cell clones were specific for HCMV antigens. All eight donors whose samples were sequenced were randomly selected healthy volunteers, three of them men and five women. HCMV serostatus was determined by detecting HCMV-specific IgG in serum with a commercial ELISA kit. MIGEC was used to demultiplex reads and group the reads by UMI, and MiTCR was used to assemble and quantify clonotypes. To exclude erroneous sequences, only TCR cDNA sequences supported by at least two reads were retained. Downstream repertoire analysis used the tcR package, and clonotypes were matched across fractions by CDR3 nucleotide sequence plus V segment. VDJmatch was used to annotate antigen specificity against VDJdb, with one amino acid substitution in CDR3 permitted.

Recombination linked TRBV5-1 to TRBJ2-3, with TRBD2 perhaps the D gene, on 5 matching bases. The sequenced sample was CD4+ T cells sorted from blood. The sequence was obtained from a woman under 30 in good health. CDR3 loop: CASKGGGPEDTQYF. The DNA sequence is as follows: TGCGCCAGCAAAGGAGGCGGGCCTGAGGATACGCAGTATTTT.